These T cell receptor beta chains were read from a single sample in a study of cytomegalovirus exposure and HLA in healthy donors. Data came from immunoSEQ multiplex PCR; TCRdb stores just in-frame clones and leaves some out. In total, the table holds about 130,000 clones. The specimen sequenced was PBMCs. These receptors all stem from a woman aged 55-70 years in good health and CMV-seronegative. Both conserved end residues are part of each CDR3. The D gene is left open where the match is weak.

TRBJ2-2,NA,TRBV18,CASSPSVANTGELFF
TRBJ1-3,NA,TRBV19,CASSTGGGSSGNTIYF
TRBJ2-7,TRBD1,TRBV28,CASSYRGQSSYEQYF
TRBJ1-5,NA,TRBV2,CASRQTNSNQPQHF
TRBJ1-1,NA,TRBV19,CASSIIRAQWNTEAFF
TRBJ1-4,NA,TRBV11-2,CASSSSGGGGSEKLFF
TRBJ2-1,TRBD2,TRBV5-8,CASSLRGGATPYNEQFF
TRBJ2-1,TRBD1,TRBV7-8,CASSLEGATSYNEQFF
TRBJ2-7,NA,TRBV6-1,CASSERRVYEQYF
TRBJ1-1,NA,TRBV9,CASSAAGLTEAFF
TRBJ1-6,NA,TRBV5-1,CASSNLGSYSPLHF
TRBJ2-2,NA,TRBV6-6,CASSFRENTGELFF
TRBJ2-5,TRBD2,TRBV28,CASSPGRGGAETQYF
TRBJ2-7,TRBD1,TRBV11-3,CASSPPWTGGNLTYEQYF
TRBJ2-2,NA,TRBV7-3,CASTVQGGTGELFF
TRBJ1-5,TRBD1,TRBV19,CASSISTGGRGNQPQHF
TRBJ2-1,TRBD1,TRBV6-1,CASSATGFSLLYNEQFF
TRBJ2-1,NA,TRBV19,CASRDRYNEQFF
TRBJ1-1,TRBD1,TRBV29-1,CSVGIGTGLRDTEAFF
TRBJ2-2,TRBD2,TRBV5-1,CASSWGTAPSGRLTGELFF
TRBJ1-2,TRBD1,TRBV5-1,CASSGGQRANYGYTF
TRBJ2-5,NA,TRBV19,CASSLRETQYF
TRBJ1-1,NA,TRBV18,CVSSPLLNTEAFF
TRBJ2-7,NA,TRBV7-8,CASSAKGQSRSYEQYF
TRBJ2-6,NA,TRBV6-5,CASSYEDYSGANVLTF
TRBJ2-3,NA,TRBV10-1,CASRAGLTDTQYF
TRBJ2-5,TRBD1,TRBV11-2,CASSSLDRGRQTQYF
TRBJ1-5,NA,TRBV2,CASTSVNSNQPQHF
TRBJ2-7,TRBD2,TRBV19,CASSRTSGPFYEQYF
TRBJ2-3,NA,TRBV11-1,CASSLTGSGHRTDTQYF